This T cell receptor beta chain is drawn from a study of T-cell memory formation after mild COVID-19 (dated by TCRdb to about 2021). Context from the whole study: TCR sequence clusters from the two donors were largely donor specific. T-cell clones expanding and contracting after mild COVID-19 in a couple of donors were tracked by longitudinal TCRalpha and TCRbeta repertoire sequencing. Two young, previously healthy adult volunteers made up the cohort, one male and one female.

PBMCs were isolated by Ficoll-Paque density gradient centrifugation. Notes on this clonotype: Its antigen is currently not known. One base away there is no much larger clone; base qualities are not given.

Sequenced using an Illumina NovaSeq 6000. cDNA libraries for TCRalpha and TCRbeta were prepared by 5'RACE using constant-segment primers, with sample barcodes and unique molecular identifiers added. RNA was extracted from every sample with Trizol reagent. The libraries were amplified in two PCR steps, and the second step added a second sample barcode and Illumina TruSeq adapters. Libraries were sequenced on an Illumina NovaSeq with 2 x 150 bp paired-end reads. Per the authors' processing: The reads were demultiplexed and collapsed into UMI-guided consensus sequences using migec v1.2.7. With mixcr v2.1.11, UMI consensuses were aligned to TRA and TRB V and J templates and assembled into clonotypes. Expanded or contracted clonotypes were those called significant by both edgeR and NoisET, with noise models trained on biological replicates. edgeR calls used a false discovery rate-adjusted p below 0.01 and a log2 fold-change threshold of 1. PCA with hierarchical clustering of max-normalized trajectories of the 1000 most abundant clonotypes was used as exploratory dynamics analysis. Each responding clone was given a CD4 or CD8 phenotype based on the CD4+ and CD8+ repertoires, which had been sequenced separately. Using fastp trimming at Q25 and MiXCR clonotype assembly, TCRdb reanalyzed the public sequencing data and kept in-frame beta chains. Identical CDR3 protein sequences are pooled into one entry, listed with their most common genes and DNA. Clone size and V and J calls follow TCRdb, not the original study. This sample holds some 440,000 distinct CDR3 sequences; roughly 25% were observed only once. Approximately 13% of the sample rests with the top ten.

Trimming costs V 6 bases and J 5 bases, and their ends lie 16 bases apart. From its cysteine to its phenylalanine, the CDR3 spans 13 amino acids. The retained sequence is limited to the CDR3, 39 bases, with the frame set at the first base. The germline V gene (reference sequence) specifies DFQATT as CDR1 and SNEGSKA as CDR2. Beyond this particular receptor, the publication reports: The detection of some responding clones in pre-infection memory suggests that pre-existing cross-reactive memory T cells joined the SARS-CoV-2 response. The second-wave clones that peaked on day 37 were not confirmed to be SARS-CoV-2 specific. Clones contracting from day 15 to 85 had balanced CD4/CD8 phenotypes, while a second wave expanding from day 15 to 37 was biased towards CD4+. Only a couple of mild cases were covered by the study, and larger cohorts that include severe cases with pre-infection samples were considered necessary. Contracting CD4+ clones turned up mainly in the CM and EM memory subsets, whereas EMRA was where CD8+ clones were enriched.

The source is an adult woman who had mild COVID-19 (a few samples of this study predate the infection). The sample titles of this study are shuffled in the database, so cell type and time point are left out; the donor was told from shared clones. The chain couples TRBV20-1 to TRBJ1-1, with TRBD1 as a weak D call on 6 bases. The source material was PBMCs or a T cell subset sorted from them (not recorded which). The nucleotide sequence is given as TGCAGTGCCCGGGGGGGCAGGGAAACTGAAGCTTTCTTT. Its amino acids are CSARGGRETEAFF.